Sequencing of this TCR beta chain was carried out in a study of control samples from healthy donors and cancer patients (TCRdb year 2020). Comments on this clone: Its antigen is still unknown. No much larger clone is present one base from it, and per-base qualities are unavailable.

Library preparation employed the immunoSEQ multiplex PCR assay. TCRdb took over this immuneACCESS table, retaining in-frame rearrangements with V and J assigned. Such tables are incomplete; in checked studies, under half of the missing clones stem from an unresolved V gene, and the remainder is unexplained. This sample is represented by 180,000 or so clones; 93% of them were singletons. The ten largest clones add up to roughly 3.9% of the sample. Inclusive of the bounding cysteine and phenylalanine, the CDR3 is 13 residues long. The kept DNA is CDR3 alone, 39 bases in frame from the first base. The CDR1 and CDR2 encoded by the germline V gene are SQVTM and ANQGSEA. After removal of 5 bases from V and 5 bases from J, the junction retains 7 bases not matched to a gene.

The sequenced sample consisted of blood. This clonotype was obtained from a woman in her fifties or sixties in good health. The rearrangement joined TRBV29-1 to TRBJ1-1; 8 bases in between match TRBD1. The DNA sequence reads TGCAGCGTTAGACAGGGGTTGGCGACTGAAGCTTTCTTT. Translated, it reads CSVRQGLATEAFF.